This T cell receptor (beta chain) was recovered during a study of T-cell memory formation after mild COVID-19 (dated by TCRdb to the early 2020s). Looking at the study overall: Most TCR sequence clusters were specific to one of the two donors. Longitudinal TCRalpha and TCRbeta repertoire sequencing tracked T-cell clones expanding and contracting after mild COVID-19 in two donors. The cohort comprised two young, previously healthy adult volunteers, one female and one male.

A remark on this clonotype: The antigen it binds to is not known. Nothing much larger sits one base from this clone, and base qualities are not available.

CDR1 and CDR2 are read off the germline V gene as MNHEY and SVGAGI. The cysteine opens and the phenylalanine closes a CDR3 of 15 amino acids. Only the CDR3 part of the read is kept: 45 bases, read in frame from the first base. The trim is 7 bases for V and 3 bases for J, with a gap of 16 bases between the germline ends. The sample was run on an Illumina NovaSeq 6000. cDNA libraries for TCRalpha and TCRbeta were prepared by 5'RACE using constant-segment primers, with sample barcodes and unique molecular identifiers added. RNA was extracted from every sample with Trizol reagent. Amplification of the libraries took two PCR steps, and the second step added a second sample barcode plus Illumina TruSeq adapters. The libraries were sequenced on an Illumina NovaSeq using 2 x 150 bp paired-end reads. Regarding the original processing steps: With migec v1.2.7, reads were demultiplexed and then collapsed into UMI-guided consensus sequences. Using mixcr v2.1.11, UMI consensuses were aligned to TRA and TRB V and J templates and then assembled into clonotypes. A clonotype was counted as expanded or contracted only if both edgeR and NoisET called the change significant, with noise models trained on biological replicates. For edgeR calls, a false discovery rate-adjusted p below 0.01 and a log2 fold-change threshold of 1 were applied. As an exploratory analysis of dynamics, max-normalized trajectories of the 1000 most abundant clonotypes were examined by PCA with hierarchical clustering. Separately sequenced CD4+ and CD8+ repertoires were used to assign the CD4 or CD8 phenotype of responding clones. TCRdb reworked the public reads: Q25 trimming with fastp, MiXCR clone assembly, productive beta chains retained. All rows with the same CDR3 protein become a single entry with the most common DNA and genes. The V and J calls reflect TCRdb's pipeline rather than the authors' work. The sample table holds hundreds of thousands of distinct CDR3 sequences, of which approximately 18% were seen once. The ten largest make up 20% to 25% of the sample.

Results and caveats for the whole study, not just this receptor: Contracting CD4+ clones were located mainly in the CM and EM memory subsets, whereas CD8+ clones were found to be enriched in EMRA. Only a couple of mild cases were covered by the study, and larger cohorts that include severe cases with pre-infection samples were considered necessary. SARS-CoV-2 specificity of the second-wave clones peaking on day 37 was not confirmed. Some responding clones were found in pre-infection memory, which suggests that pre-existing cross-reactive memory T cells took part in the SARS-CoV-2 response. Clones contracting from day 15 to 85 had balanced CD4/CD8 phenotypes, while a second wave expanding from day 15 to 37 was biased towards CD4+.

PBMCs were isolated by Ficoll-Paque density gradient centrifugation. This TCR derives from a man in his late teens or twenties who had mild COVID-19 (a few samples of this study predate the infection). The sample titles of this study are shuffled in the database, so cell type and time point are left out; the donor was told from shared clones. Sequencing was done on a sample of PBMCs or a T cell subset sorted from them (not recorded which). The rearrangement combines TRBV6-5 with TRBJ1-5; TRBD1 is perhaps the D gene, given 5 matching bases. The CDR3 protein: CASTPSGGLNQPQHF. The nucleotide sequence reads as follows: TGTGCCAGCACCCCCTCTGGGGGTCTCAATCAGCCCCAGCATTTT.